The 26 T cell receptor beta chains in this list originate from one sample, sequenced in a study of CD8 T cells in ankylosing spondylitis. Overall study findings and caveats: For ankylosing spondylitis blood, a TCR beta motif of several highly homologous variants appeared characteristic.

Their specific antigens are unknown. In TCRdb, the 5' RACE reads were re-called with MiXCR into one record per CDR3 protein. The profile covers over 400,000 distinct CDR3 sequences, with 26% appearing a single time and roughly 0.9% taken by the ten largest. Sequencing was done on a sample of blood, either unsorted or a sorted T cell fraction (not recorded which). The receptor source for this set is a male donor with ankylosing spondylitis.

The chain joins TRBV14 to TRBJ2-7; D remains unclear. Germline values: CDR1 SGHDN, CDR2 FVKESK. The CDR3 runs to 8 residues. The chain's CDR3 is CASSQSCV. CDR3 nucleotide sequence: TGTGCCAGCAGCCAAAGTTGCGTC.

V and J are TRBV7-2 and TRBJ2-7; 10 positions match TRBD2. Germline CDR1 is SGHTA and CDR2 is FQGNSA. After removal of 3 bases from V and 5 bases from J, the junction contained 7 bases not matched to a gene. CDR3 length: 15 residues. The CDR3 sequence is CASSFLLAGEDEQYF. CDR3 nucleotides: TGTGCCAGCAGCTTCCTCCTAGCGGGGGAGGACGAGCAGTACTTC.

This clonotype appeared a few times. This sequence joins TRBV10-2 and TRBJ2-5, with 11 bases aligning to TRBD2. V lost 10 bases, J lost 1 base, and 5 bases stayed unmatched. Germline CDR1 is WSHSY and CDR2 is SAAADI. CDR3 size: 14 residues. The CDR3 spells CATSLAGVQETQYF. CDR3 DNA: TGCGCCACCTCACTAGCGGGAGTCCAAGAGACCCAGTACTTC.

A word on this clonotype: At one of its ends the junction is not consistent with the germline gene, which may arise from a read error. This chain connects TRBV3-1 to TRBJ2-3; D is ambiguous. Germline-derived CDR1 and CDR2 are LGHDT and YNNKEL (reference sequence). This CDR3 spans 12 amino acids. In DNA form, the CDR3 reads TGTGCCAGCAGCCAAGAGAGAATTCGGTGGGTTTTT. Encoded protein: CASSQERIRWVF.

The V and J genes are TRBV14 and TRBJ1-6; D gene uncertain. The CDR3 has 13 residues. Trimming pared 8 bases from V and 3 bases from J, leaving 8 bases between. Germline V gene lookup returns CDR1 SGHDN and CDR2 FVKESK. CDR3 sequence (DNA): TGTGCCAGCGCAATCGGCTATAATTCACCCCTCCACTTT. Protein: CASAIGYNSPLHF.

This chain connects TRBV11-2 to TRBJ2-1, with TRBD2 matching 9 bases. The V gene end was trimmed by 3 bases and the J gene end by 6 bases; junction bases not matched to a gene: 9. Germline V gene lookup returns CDR1 SGHAT and CDR2 FQNNGV. The CDR3 contains 16 residues. CDR3 DNA: TGTGCCAGCAGCTTGTCCGGGACTAGCATGAGCAATGAGCAGTTCTTC. Protein sequence: CASSLSGTSMSNEQFF. The full variable domain, its missing parts supplied by reference TRBV11-2 and TRBJ2-1, is EAGVAQSPRYKIIEKRQSVAFWCNPISGHATLYWYQQILGQGPKLLIQFQNNGVVDDSQLPKDRFSAERLKGVDSTLKIQPAKLEDSAVYLCASSLSGTSMSNEQFFGPGTRLTVL.

This clonotype was seen a handful of times. The V call is TRBV20-1, the J call TRBJ2-3, with 7 bases matching TRBD2. The junction had 2 bases not matched to a gene; V was cut back by 1 base and J by 4 bases. CDR3 length equals 13 residues. CDR1 is DFQATT and CDR2 is SNEGSKA in the germline V gene (reference sequence). This CDR3 reads CSARAGGPDTQYF. CDR3 nucleotide sequence: TGCAGTGCTAGAGCGGGAGGACCAGATACGCAGTATTTT.

The chain carries TRBV7-2 and TRBJ2-7; D may be TRBD2 (6 bases). The V end lost 1 base, the J end lost 2 bases, and 15 bases lay between the germline ends. CDR1 and CDR2 from the germline V gene are SGHTA and FQGNSA. This CDR3 is 16 amino acids long. The CDR3, as DNA: TGTGCCAGCAGCTTAGGGGTAGCGGCCACAGCCTACGAGCAGTACTTC. Translating gives CASSLGVAATAYEQYF. The variable domain in full, with the rest retrieved from reference TRBV7-2 and TRBJ2-7, is GAGVSQSPSNKVTEKGKDVELRCDPISGHTALYWYRQSLGQGLEFLIYFQGNSAPDKSGLPSDRFSAERTGGSVSTLTIQRTQQEDSAVYLCASSLGVAATAYEQYFGPGTRLTVT.

This clonotype was recorded a few times. The V and J genes are TRBV24-1 and TRBJ2-1; D could derive from TRBD1 or TRBD2 (5 bases each). CDR1 is KGHDR, CDR2 SFDVKD, per germline. Trimming took off 4 bases at V and 1 base at J, with 16 bases between the two ends. The CDR3 length is 17 residues. The CDR3 protein is CATSEGPLRASYNEQFF. CDR3 in DNA: TGTGCCACCAGTGAGGGGCCTTTGCGGGCGTCCTACAATGAGCAGTTCTTC.

The V call is TRBV19, the J call TRBJ1-2; weak D call: TRBD1 (6 bases). In germline, CDR1 is LNHDA, CDR2 SQIVND (reference sequence). V was cut by 6 bases and J by 3 bases, with 11 bases left in between. This CDR3 has 13 residues. In DNA form, the CDR3 reads TGTGCCAGTAGCAAGGGACAAGACTATGGCTACACCTTC. Amino acid sequence: CASSKGQDYGYTF.

The gene calls are TRBV7-8 and TRBJ2-1; D uncertain. V lost 0 bases and J lost 3, with 9 bases in between. The CDR3 extends over 15 amino acids. The germline V gene encodes CDR1 SGHVS and CDR2 FQNEAQ. This chain's CDR3 is CASSLAERLYNEQFF. The CDR3 DNA sequence: TGTGCCAGCAGCTTAGCGGAACGACTCTACAATGAGCAGTTCTTC.

The sample holds a few counts of this clonotype. The V gene is TRBV6-1, the J gene TRBJ2-7; TRBD2 might be the D (6 bases). V was trimmed by 4 bases and J by 2 bases, leaving 9 bases between them. The CDR3 is 13 residues long. The V gene's germline CDR1 is MNHNS and CDR2 SASEGT. CDR3 amino acids: CASSAWTTYEQYV. As DNA, the CDR3 is TGTGCCAGCAGTGCCTGGACTACCTACGAGCAGTACGTC.

This clonotype has just a few counts. The chain employs TRBV20-1 and TRBJ2-3; 9 bases map to TRBD2. This CDR3 spans 15 amino acids. V dropped 6 bases and J dropped 6; count of bases not matched to a gene: 13. Germline CDR1 and CDR2: DFQATT and SNEGSKA (reference sequence). In DNA form, the CDR3 reads TGCAGTGCAACGCTTTTCGGCGGGAGGGCGGATACGCAGTATTTT. Its protein is CSATLFGGRADTQYF.

The rearrangement links TRBV20-1 to TRBJ2-7, with D maybe TRBD2 (5 bases). This CDR3 has 12 residues. The germline V and J ends were trimmed by 3 bases and 5 bases, with 11 bases remaining between them. CDR1 DFQATT and CDR2 SNEGSKA come from the germline V gene (reference sequence). This chain's CDR3 is CSASPTRNEQYF. The CDR3 region has the DNA TGCAGTGCTAGCCCTACTAGAAACGAGCAGTACTTC.

J is TRBJ2-1 and V is TRBV20-1, with D maybe TRBD2 (6 bases). Germline CDR1 and CDR2: DFQATT and SNEGSKA (reference sequence). The CDR3 is 16 amino acids. V was pared by 6 bases and J by 4 bases, with 22 bases between. CDR3 coding DNA: TGCAGTGCGATGACATGGGGGATCGCGGGGTACAATGAGCAGTTCTTC. Translating gives CSAMTWGIAGYNEQFF.

In this sample, this clonotype turned up a few times. The chain carries TRBV3-1 and TRBJ2-3; 11 bases line up with TRBD1. This CDR3 is 16 amino acids long. CDR1 and CDR2 from the germline V gene are LGHDT and YNNKEL (reference sequence). Trimming removed 3 bases from V and 6 bases from J; junction bases left unmatched: 8. CDR3 in DNA: TGTGCCAGCAGCCACTATCGGACAGGGGGCGCCGATACGCAGTATTTT. This codes for CASSHYRTGGADTQYF.

The CDR3 spells CASSMGTGETQYF. For the CDR3, the DNA is TGTGCCAGCAGCATGGGGACAGGGGAGACCCAGTACTTC. This rearrangement joins TRBV7-2 to TRBJ2-5, with 9 bases identical to TRBD1. The CDR3 runs 13 residues. V lost 5 bases and J lost 5; bases outside the gene matches: 3. Germline CDR1 is SGHTA and CDR2 is FQGNSA.

This clonotype has just a few counts. The rearrangement joins TRBV14 to TRBJ2-7, with D unresolved. Germline V lookup: CDR1 SGHDN, CDR2 FVKESK. The CDR3 consists of 14 residues. V was pared by 3 bases and J by 3 bases, with 12 bases between. The CDR3 DNA is TGTGCCAGCAGCCAGATGACCCCTTTCTACGAGCAGTACTTC. Its translation: CASSQMTPFYEQYF.

This clonotype appeared a few times. This chain joins TRBV11-2 and TRBJ2-7, with TRBD1 as a possible D gene (7 bases). The germline CDR1 and CDR2 sequences are SGHAT and FQNNGV. The length of the CDR3 is 13 residues. V was trimmed by 5 bases and J by 4 bases, leaving 12 bases between them. CDR3 nucleotide sequence: TGTGCCAGCAGCGCGGGACAGCTTTACGAGCAGTACGTC. Its protein product is CASSAGQLYEQYV.

This clonotype was counted many times. This chain connects TRBV20-1 to TRBJ1-1; a possible D gene is TRBD1 (5 bases). Trimming removed 6 bases from V and 5 bases from J, with 7 bases in between. Germline CDR1 reads DFQATT; CDR2 reads SNEGSKA (reference sequence). The CDR3 is 10 amino acids. The CDR3 coding sequence is TGCAGTGCCGGGGGGACTGAAGCTTTCTTT. This translates into CSAGGTEAFF.

The V gene is TRBV20-1, the J gene TRBJ2-7; a possible D gene is TRBD2 (6 bases). Germline CDR1 reads DFQATT; CDR2 reads SNEGSKA (reference sequence). The ends were cut back, 5 bases at V and 6 bases at J, with 8 bases in the middle. There are 10 residues in the CDR3. The chain's CDR3 is CSALAIEQYF. For the CDR3, the DNA is TGCAGTGCTCTAGCGATCGAGCAGTACTTC.

Only a few counts were recorded for this clonotype. In DNA, the CDR3 is TGTGCCAAAACAGGGTTTCGCGCGCTAGCGGACGGGAGCTCCTACGAGCAGTACGTC. The encoded protein is CAKTGFRALADGSSYEQYV. V usage is TRBV7-9 and J usage is TRBJ2-7; tentatively, D is TRBD2 (7 bases). The CDR3 consists of 19 residues. V was shortened by 10 bases and J by 0 bases, with 31 bases between the two germline ends. From germline, CDR1 is SEHNR and CDR2 FQNEAQ (reference sequence).

This clonotype was found many times. The rearrangement links TRBV12-3 or TRBV12-4 to TRBJ2-2; D gene uncertain. Trimming removed 6 bases at V and 0 bases at J, with 5 bases between. This CDR3 has 13 residues. The CDR3, as DNA: TGTGCCAGCAGATTAACGAACACCGGGGAGCTGTTTTTT. This gives the protein CASRLTNTGELFF.

This clonotype turned up a few times. This rearrangement joins TRBV7-2 to TRBJ1-2, with D possibly matching TRBD1 (6 bases). The CDR3 has 14 amino acids. The ends were cut back, 5 bases at V and 4 bases at J, with 14 bases in the middle. CDR1 is SGHTA, CDR2 FQGNSA, per germline. This chain's CDR3 is CASSPEGGIYGYTF. For the CDR3, the DNA is TGTGCCAGCAGCCCCGAGGGGGGGATCTATGGCTACACCTTC.

In its sample, this clonotype was seen many times. The rearrangement uses TRBV5-6 and TRBJ2-1, with D tentatively TRBD2 (5 bases). CDR3 length: 15 residues. V lost 6 bases and J 5 bases, leaving 18 bases between the germline ends. Germline V gene data show CDR1 as SGHDT and CDR2 as YYEEEE. Written as DNA, the CDR3 is TGTGCCAGCACTAGGAGAACTAGTTGGGACAATGAGCAGTTCTTC. This sequence encodes CASTRRTSWDNEQFF.

J is TRBJ2-3 and V is TRBV7-7, with D possibly being TRBD1 or TRBD2 (5 bases each). Trimming took off 3 bases at V and 2 bases at J, with 9 bases between the two ends. The CDR3 runs to 14 residues. In germline, CDR1 is SSHAT, CDR2 FNYEAQ (reference sequence). The CDR3 region has the DNA TGTGCCAGCAGCTTTGGGGGTCCCACAGATACGCAGTATTTT. Protein product: CASSFGGPTDTQYF.